This paragraph reports one TCR beta chain. The antigen remains undetermined. Each donor gave about 9.3 milliliters of peripheral blood. The data derive from a study of blood T cells in healthy people across ages. This CDR3 spans 14 amino acids. With 3 bases removed from V and 3 bases from J, the gap between germline ends came to 14 bases. Germline V gene lookup returns CDR1 DFQATT and CDR2 SNEGSKA (reference sequence). Study-wide findings and caveats: The recorded TCR beta diversity per million T cells decreased in a roughly linear manner with age. It was not known whether donors were CMV positive (a possible confounder of expanded clonotype changes).

Primed by a sample-barcoded 5' primer and a J-beta primer mix, a second PCR proceeded for roughly 6 to 12 cycles. Each cDNA molecule carried a tag from a template-switch adaptor that contained 12 random nucleotides. Via MiXCR, TCRdb re-called the 5' RACE reads, giving one row per CDR3 protein. The sample has about 1 million distinct CDR3 sequences; over 35% are singletons. This receptor was taken from an older woman in good health. The chain has TRBV20-1 and TRBJ1-1; D remains ambiguous. Sequenced input: blood. The CDR3 is CSASMGGRDTEAFF. The CDR3 DNA reads as TGCAGTGCTAGTATGGGTGGAAGGGACACTGAAGCTTTCTTT.